The clone carrying this TCR beta chain was found a few times. This CDR3 has 14 residues. After removal of 7 bases from V and 6 bases from J, the junction contained 7 bases not matched to a gene. Germline V gives CDR1 SEHNR, CDR2 FQNEAQ (reference sequence). This sample is part of a study of T cell repertoires in aging, cancer and after chemotherapy. The template was genomic DNA from peripheral blood, not RNA. TRB rearrangements spanning V, D and J were amplified using mixed TRB-A/B primers. TCRdb reprocessed the multiplex PCR reads with MiXCR, giving one entry per CDR3 protein. This sample carries about 12,000 distinct CDR3 sequences, about 28% of them seen once, and the ten largest clones take about a tenth.

The J gene is TRBJ2-2, the V gene TRBV7-9, with TRBD2 matching 8 bases. This clonotype was obtained from a human donor in good health. The donor label of this sample is uncertain. Sequencing was done on a sample of blood. Here the CDR3 reads CASIGGAAAGELFF. The CDR3 DNA follows: TGTGCCAGCATCGGGGGGGCGGCCGCCGGGGAGCTGTTTTTT.